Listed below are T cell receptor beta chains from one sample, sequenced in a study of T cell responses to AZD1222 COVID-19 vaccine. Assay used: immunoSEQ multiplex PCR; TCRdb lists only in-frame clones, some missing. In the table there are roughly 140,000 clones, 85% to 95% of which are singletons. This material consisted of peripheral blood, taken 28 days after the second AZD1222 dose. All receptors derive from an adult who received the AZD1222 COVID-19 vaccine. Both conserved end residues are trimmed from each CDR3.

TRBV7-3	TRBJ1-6	ASSFRGTGGHSPLH
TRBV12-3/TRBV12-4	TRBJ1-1	ASSLYENTEAF
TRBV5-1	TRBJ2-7	ASRGDGSYEQY
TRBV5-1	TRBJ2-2	ASRLTSKQGSGELF
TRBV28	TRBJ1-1	ASTEGQSNTEAF
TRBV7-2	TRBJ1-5	ASSFPGINQPQH
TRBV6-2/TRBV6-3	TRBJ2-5	ASSYRGPGQYQETQY
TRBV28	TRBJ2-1	ASIPPSGGHYNEQF
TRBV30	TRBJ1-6	AWTRDSPLH
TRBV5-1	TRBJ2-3	ASSLNGVGSTDTQY
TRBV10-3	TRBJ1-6	AISAQAGDNSPLH
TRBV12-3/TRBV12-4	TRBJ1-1	ASSSQGAGEAF
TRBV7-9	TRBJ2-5	ASSLASGLATETQY
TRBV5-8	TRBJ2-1	ASSPRSSYNEQF
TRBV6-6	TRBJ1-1	ASTPLVTEAF
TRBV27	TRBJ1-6	ASRRAGTHSPLH
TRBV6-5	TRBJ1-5	ASSLVQGYQPQH
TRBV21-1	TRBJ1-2	ANVGSCNYGYT
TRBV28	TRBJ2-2	ASRASVRGELF
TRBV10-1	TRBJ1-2	ASSGDNYGYT
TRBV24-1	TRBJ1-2	ATSGGYGYT
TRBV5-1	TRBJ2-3	ASRTTGEDTQY
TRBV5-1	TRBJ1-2	ASSPDSLKGYT
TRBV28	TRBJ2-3	ASSLDDSDTQY
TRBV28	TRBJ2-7	ASSTSYEQY
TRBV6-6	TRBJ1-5	ATLRRGYSNQPQH
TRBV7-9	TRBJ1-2	ASSYQRTGGAVDYGYT
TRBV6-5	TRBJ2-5	ASSYLTGGETQY
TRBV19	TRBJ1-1	ASRRGGRLGNTEAF
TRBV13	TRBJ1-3	ASSGSGNTIY
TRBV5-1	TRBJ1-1	ASSLDRGIGNTEAF
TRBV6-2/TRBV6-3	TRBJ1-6	ASSYLEGPNSPLH
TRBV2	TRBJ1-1	ASSGQGSTEAF
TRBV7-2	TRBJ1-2	ASSLDSAKFYGYT
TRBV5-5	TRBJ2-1	ASSPWQASYNEQF
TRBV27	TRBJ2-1	ASSLGTSGGNEQF
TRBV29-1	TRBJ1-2	SVTGTGGEGYT
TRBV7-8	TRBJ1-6	ASSSVGEPLH
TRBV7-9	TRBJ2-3	ASSISGGQTDTQY
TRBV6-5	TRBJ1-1	ASSWSVTKRAEAF
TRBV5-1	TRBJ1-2	ASSLSPGGAGYT
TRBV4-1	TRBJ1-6	ASSLGPVRDPLH
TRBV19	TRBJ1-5	ASSRESKPQH
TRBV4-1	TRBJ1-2	ASSQTRQPNYGYT
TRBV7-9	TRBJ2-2	ASSLEASYGGELF
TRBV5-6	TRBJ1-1	ASSPWGGGATEAF
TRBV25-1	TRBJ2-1	ASSEWGLAAYNEQF
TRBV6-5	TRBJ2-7	ASNGAYEQY
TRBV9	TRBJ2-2	ASSVTSGGTGELF
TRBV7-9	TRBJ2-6	ASSFPQGQGSSGANVLT
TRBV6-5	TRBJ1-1	ASSYPHFHTEAF